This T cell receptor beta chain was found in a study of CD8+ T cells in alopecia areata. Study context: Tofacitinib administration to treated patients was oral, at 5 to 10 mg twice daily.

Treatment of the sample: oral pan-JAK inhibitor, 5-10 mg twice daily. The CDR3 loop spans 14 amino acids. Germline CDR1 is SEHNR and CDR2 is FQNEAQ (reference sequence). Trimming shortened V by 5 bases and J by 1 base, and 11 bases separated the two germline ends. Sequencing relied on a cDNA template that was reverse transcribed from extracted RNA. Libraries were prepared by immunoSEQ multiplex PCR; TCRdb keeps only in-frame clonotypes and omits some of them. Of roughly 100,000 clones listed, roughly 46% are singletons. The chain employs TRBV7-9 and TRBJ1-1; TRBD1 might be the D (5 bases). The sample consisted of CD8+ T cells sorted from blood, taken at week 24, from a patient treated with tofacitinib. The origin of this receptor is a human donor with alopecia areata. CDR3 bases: TGTGCCAGCAGCCAAAGCGGGGGGAACACTGAAGCTTTCTTT. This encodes CASSQSGGNTEAFF.